Below are 16 T cell receptor beta chains sequenced from a single sample in a study of T cells in localized non-small cell lung cancer. The repertoire was sequenced with immunoSEQ multiplex PCR; TCRdb's copy has only in-frame clones and lacks some. The sample shows around 25,000 clones, about 86% of them seen only once. The sequences come from peripheral blood, collected before any cancer treatment. The source is a male donor aged 60 or older with stage II squamous cell lung carcinoma.

This chain uses TRBV28 with TRBJ1-2, with D possibly being TRBD1 (5 bases). CDR3 length: 15 residues. Germline V gives CDR1 MDHEN, CDR2 SYDVKM. Trimming stripped 2 bases from V and 2 bases from J, with 12 bases between. Here the CDR3 reads CASSLTGSRNYGYTF. For the CDR3, the DNA is TGTGCCAGCAGTTTAACAGGATCGAGGAACTATGGCTACACCTTC.

The V call is TRBV7-9, the J call TRBJ2-7; weak D call: TRBD2 (6 bases). This CDR3 has 13 amino acids. V was trimmed by 7 bases and J by 6 bases, leaving 16 bases between them. The V gene's germline CDR1 is SEHNR and CDR2 FQNEAQ (reference sequence). CDR3 nucleotide sequence: TGTGCCAGCACCACCTTGGGGGGAGGCGAGCAGTACTTC. It codes for CASTTLGGGEQYF. Drawing the rest from reference TRBV7-9 and TRBJ2-7, the complete variable domain is DTGVSQNPRHKITKRGQNVTFRCDPISEHNRLYWYRQTLGQGPEFLTYFQNEAQLEKSRLLSDRFSAERPKGSFSTLEIQRTEQGDSAMYLCASTTLGGGEQYFGPGTRLTVT.

The chain uses TRBV5-8 and TRBJ1-5, with 11 nucleotides matching TRBD1. In germline, CDR1 is SGHTS, CDR2 YDEGEE. The CDR3 covers 18 residues. J gave up 3 bases and V 4 bases, and 12 bases lay outside the gene matches. DNA for the CDR3: TGTGCCAGCAGCAGGGGGACAGGGGGTGCGGTCCCCAATCAGCCCCAGCATTTT. Its translation is CASSRGTGGAVPNQPQHF. Combining the CDR3 with reference TRBV5-8 and TRBJ1-5 gives the whole variable domain EAGVTQSPTHLIKTRGQQATLRCSPISGHTSVYWYQQALGLGLQFLLWYDEGEERNRGNFPPRFSGRQFPNYSSELNVNALELEDSALYLCASSRGTGGAVPNQPQHFGDGTRLSIL.

This chain connects TRBV14 to TRBJ2-3; TRBD2 agrees at 11 bases. CDR3 length equals 16 residues. Trimming removed 4 bases from V and 3 bases from J; junction bases left unmatched: 6. CDR1 is SGHDN and CDR2 is FVKESK in the germline V gene. CDR3 sequence reads: CASSPVGTSGTDTQYF. The CDR3 coding sequence is TGTGCCAGCAGCCCCGTCGGGACTAGCGGTACAGATACGCAGTATTTT.

The rearrangement links TRBV4-2 to TRBJ1-4; D remains unclear. V was pared by 0 bases and J by 5 bases, with 7 bases between. This CDR3 region has 14 residues. Germline V gene sequence: CDR1 LGHNA, CDR2 YNFKEQ. The CDR3 coding sequence is TGTGCCAGCAGCCAAGATCTATTGAATGAAAAACTGTTTTTT. Translated, it gives CASSQDLLNEKLFF.

The J gene is TRBJ2-2, the V gene TRBV28; D is possibly TRBD1 or TRBD2 (5 bases each). The CDR3 loop spans 17 amino acids. Germline loops: CDR1 MDHEN, CDR2 SYDVKM. V was trimmed by 2 bases and J by 7 bases, leaving 20 bases between them. This chain's CDR3 is CASSLRRIGTSDGELFF. CDR3 sequence (DNA): TGTGCCAGCAGTTTAAGAAGAATCGGGACCTCGGACGGGGAGCTGTTTTTT.

This rearrangement joins TRBV7-2 to TRBJ2-7; 8 bases fit TRBD1. The CDR3 spans 12 residues. From germline, CDR1 is SGHTA and CDR2 FQGNSA. The junction had 2 bases not matched to a gene; V was cut back by 4 bases and J by 6 bases. CDR3 residues: CASSWDRFEQYF. The DNA for the CDR3 is TGTGCCAGCAGCTGGGACAGGTTCGAGCAGTACTTC.

This chain connects TRBV7-3 to TRBJ2-1, with unresolved D. V lost 1 base and J lost 0, with 7 bases in between. This CDR3 region has 15 residues. Germline V lookup: CDR1 SGHTA, CDR2 FQGTGA. The CDR3 nucleotides are TGTGCCAGCAGCTTAAGCGGTAGCTCCTACAATGAGCAGTTCTTC. Amino acid sequence: CASSLSGSSYNEQFF.

The genes are TRBV4-2 and TRBJ1-2; D may be TRBD1 (5 bases). Deletions cut 1 base from V and 6 bases from J, with 9 bases between. This CDR3 is 13 amino acids long. The germline V gene encodes CDR1 LGHNA and CDR2 YNFKEQ. The CDR3 DNA sequence: TGTGCCAGCAGCCAAGGACAGACCGATGGCTACACCTTC. It translates to CASSQGQTDGYTF.

The chain has TRBV23-1 and TRBJ2-5; no definite D call. TRBV23-1 is reported as an ORF; its role is uncertain. The length of the CDR3 is 14 residues. V lost 0 bases to trimming and J lost 3 bases, with 8 bases between them. CDR3 in amino acids: CASSQSGQEETQYF. In DNA, the CDR3 is TGCGCCAGCAGTCAATCCGGGCAGGAAGAGACCCAGTACTTC.

This chain connects TRBV5-1 to TRBJ2-1; 11 bases align to TRBD2. Germline CDR1 SGHRS, CDR2 YFSETQ. V shed 5 bases and J 6 bases; nucleotides not matched to a gene: 7. This CDR3 spans 15 amino acids. The CDR3 spells CASRALAGGGNEQFF. The CDR3 DNA is TGCGCCAGCAGAGCCCTAGCGGGAGGAGGCAATGAGCAGTTCTTC. Based on the CDR3 plus reference TRBV5-1 and TRBJ2-1, the full variable domain is KAGVTQTPRYLIKTRGQQVTLSCSPISGHRSVSWYQQTPGQGLQFLFEYFSETQRNKGNFPGRFSGRQFSNSRSEMNVSTLELGDSALYLCASRALAGGGNEQFFGPGTRLTVL.

The chain recombines TRBV4-2 with TRBJ2-7; D remains unclear. CDR3 length: 12 residues. Germline assignment: CDR1 LGHNA and CDR2 YNFKEQ. V gave up 4 bases and J gave up 2 bases, with 6 bases separating them. The CDR3 loop is CASSPNAYEQYF. The DNA for the CDR3 is TGTGCCAGCAGCCCCAATGCCTACGAGCAGTACTTC.

J is TRBJ1-1 and V is TRBV5-4; 7 bases map to TRBD1. V was pared by 4 bases and J by 1 base, with 7 bases of the junction left unmatched. There are 15 residues in the CDR3. Germline V gene lookup returns CDR1 SGHNT and CDR2 YYREEE (reference sequence). The CDR3 DNA follows: TGTGCCAGCAGCCCCGGGAGACAGGGGAACACTGAAGCTTTCTTT. As protein: CASSPGRQGNTEAFF.

The rearrangement links TRBV2 to TRBJ1-1, with TRBD1 matching over 7 bases. The CDR3 totals 15 residues. J was trimmed by 1 base and V by 5 bases; bases with no gene match: 7. Germline values: CDR1 SNHLY, CDR2 FYNNEI. Here the CDR3 DNA reads TGTGCCAGCAGTATGAATGAGGGGGCGAACACTGAAGCTTTCTTT. It encodes CASSMNEGANTEAFF.

This clone has only one observation. J is TRBJ2-7 and V is TRBV18; 8 positions agree with TRBD2. Trimming removed 3 bases from V and 7 bases from J; junction bases left unmatched: 5. Germline CDR1 KGHSH, CDR2 LQKENI. The CDR3 contains 13 residues. Here the CDR3 DNA reads TGTGCCAGCTCACCCGGGACTAGATATGAGCAGTACTTC. This encodes CASSPGTRYEQYF.

This clone was seen only a few times. This chain links TRBV2 with TRBJ1-5; D possibly corresponds to TRBD1 (5 bases). CDR3 length: 14 residues. V was pared by 7 bases and J by 0 bases, with 10 bases between. Germline CDR1 is SNHLY and CDR2 is FYNNEI. The CDR3 DNA reads as TGTGCCAGCACGAGGGGAAATAGCAATCAGCCCCAGCATTTT. It translates to CASTRGNSNQPQHF.